The 18 T cell receptor beta chains given below trace back to one sample, sequenced in a study of T-cell memory formation after mild COVID-19. TCRdb recomputed calls from the 5' RACE reads with MiXCR, one row per CDR3 protein. The table shows more than 35,000 distinct CDR3 sequences, with less than 9.5% occurring only once. Material: PBMCs or a T cell subset sorted from them (not recorded which). These receptors all come from an adult woman who had mild COVID-19 (a few samples of this study predate the infection). Cell type and time point are not known.

Ten or more counts support this clonotype. This chain uses TRBV30 with TRBJ2-7; 9 bases align to TRBD1. Germline-derived CDR1 and CDR2 are GTSNPN and SVGIG (reference sequence). CDR3 length: 14 amino acids. V lost 0 bases to trimming and J lost 5 bases; unmatched junction nucleotides: 5. CDR3 sequence (DNA): TGTGCCTGGAGTGTACAGGGGGCGCTCCACGAGCAGTACTTC. This sequence encodes CAWSVQGALHEQYF. Full variable domain (missing parts from reference TRBV30 and TRBJ2-7): SQTIHQWPATLVQPVGSPLSLECTVEGTSNPNLYWYRQAAGRGLQLLFYSVGIGQISSEVPQNLSASRPQDRQFILSSKKLLLSDSGFYLCAWSVQGALHEQYFGPGTRLTVT.

CDR3 loop: CASSQRGAYNEQFF. The CDR3 region has the DNA TGTGCCAGCAGCCAAAGGGGGGCCTACAATGAGCAGTTCTTC. The rearrangement joins TRBV3-1 to TRBJ2-1, with D perhaps matching TRBD1 or TRBD2 (6 bases each). The CDR3 is made up of 14 amino acids. Trimming cost V 2 bases and J 2 bases, with 7 bases left between them. The germline V gene encodes CDR1 LGHDT and CDR2 YNNKEL (reference sequence).

This clonotype was seen at least ten times. The chain is built from TRBV6-2 or TRBV6-3 and TRBJ2-1, with TRBD2 as a possible D gene (6 bases). V was pared by 0 bases and J by 3 bases, with 12 bases between. The CDR3 totals 16 residues. Germline V gene sequence: CDR1 MNHEY, CDR2 SVGEGT. The CDR3 region is CASSYSETGVYNEQFF. CDR3 sequence (DNA): TGTGCCAGCAGTTACTCGGAAACGGGGGTCTACAATGAGCAGTTCTTC.

This clonotype showed up just a few times. The chain joins TRBV20-1 to TRBJ2-5; 8 nucleotides line up with TRBD1. The J segment lost 5 bases and the V segment lost 5 bases, leaving 10 bases of the junction unmatched. The germline gives CDR1 DFQATT, CDR2 SNEGSKA (reference sequence). The CDR3 runs to 14 residues. CDR3 amino acids: CSAEVRGRVETQYF. The CDR3 nucleotides are TGCAGTGCTGAAGTCAGGGGGCGCGTGGAGACCCAGTACTTC.

The chain recombines TRBV7-6 with TRBJ1-3, with D unresolved. Germline loops: CDR1 SGHVS, CDR2 FNYEAQ. V lost 5 bases to trimming and J lost 2 bases, with 10 bases between them. This CDR3 contains 14 residues. CDR3 bases: TGTGCCAGCAGCCCAGGAAGAACTGGAAACACCATATATTTT. It yields the protein CASSPGRTGNTIYF.

The sample holds a few counts of this clonotype. This rearrangement joins TRBV3-1 to TRBJ1-2; D not certain. Germline assignment: CDR1 LGHDT and CDR2 YNNKEL (reference sequence). V was clipped by 2 bases and J by 3 bases, with 4 bases between them. CDR3 size: 12 residues. For the CDR3, the DNA is TGTGCCAGCAGCCAATCCTACTATGGCTACACCTTC. The encoded protein is CASSQSYYGYTF.

The rearrangement links TRBV19 to TRBJ1-5; D unclear. CDR3 length equals 12 residues. V lost 4 bases and J 7 bases, leaving 8 bases between the germline ends. Per germline, CDR1 LNHDA and CDR2 SQIVND (reference sequence). The CDR3 nucleotides are TGTGCCAGTAGTAAGGGAAGGCAGCCCCAGCATTTT. Protein: CASSKGRQPQHF.

This clonotype was seen repeatedly, ten times or more. The gene calls are TRBV12-5 and TRBJ2-7; D is unclear. The ends were cut back, 5 bases at V and 7 bases at J, with 12 bases in the middle. Germline V gene sequence: CDR1 LGHNT, CDR2 FRNRAP. CDR3 size: 12 residues. Here the CDR3 reads CASGAVYGEQYF. Here the CDR3 DNA reads TGTGCTAGTGGTGCCGTCTATGGGGAGCAGTACTTC.

The sample holds many counts of this clonotype. This chain connects TRBV4-3 to TRBJ2-7; 10 bases line up with TRBD1. Per the germline V gene, CDR1 is LGHNA and CDR2 is YSLEER. The ends lost 3 bases at V and 6 bases at J; junction bases unmatched: 8. The CDR3 is made up of 15 amino acids. CDR3 DNA sequence: TGCGCCAGCAGCCATTCGGGACAGGGGATTGGCGAGCAGTACTTC. It yields the protein CASSHSGQGIGEQYF.

This clonotype was seen at least ten times. The chain joins TRBV4-2 to TRBJ2-1; no reliable D call. The CDR3 totals 13 residues. The ends were cut back, 1 base at V and 8 bases at J, with 9 bases in the middle. Per germline, CDR1 LGHNA and CDR2 YNFKEQ. CDR3 nucleotides: TGTGCCAGCAGCCAAGCTAGTTGGGATGAGCAGTTCTTC. As protein: CASSQASWDEQFF.

This clonotype was seen at least ten times. The V and J genes are TRBV6-1 and TRBJ2-3, with D possibly being TRBD1 or TRBD2 (5 bases each). V shed 6 bases and J shed 1 base, with 14 bases lying between them. The CDR3 sequence is 15 residues long. CDR1 and CDR2 from the germline V gene are MNHNS and SASEGT. The CDR3 nucleotides are TGTGCCAGCAGGCCCCCGGGACGTCGCACAGATACGCAGTATTTT. It specifies CASRPPGRRTDTQYF.

This clonotype came up many times. CDR3 coding DNA: TGTGCCAGCAGTCGACAGGGTATGAAGACCCAGTACTTC. It is translated as CASSRQGMKTQYF. The genes are TRBV27 and TRBJ2-5, with 7 bases that match TRBD1. Looked up from germline, CDR1 is MNHEY and CDR2 is SMNVEV (reference sequence). The CDR3 loop spans 13 amino acids. J gave up 6 bases and V 5 bases, and 6 bases lay outside the gene matches.

The chain recombines TRBV19 with TRBJ2-7; TRBD1 aligns across 9 bases. Looked up from germline, CDR1 is LNHDA and CDR2 is SQIVND (reference sequence). The V segment lost 5 bases and the J segment 6 bases; nucleotides outside the gene matches: 8. CDR3 length equals 14 residues. CDR3 sequence: CASSAGQGRSEQYF. Here the CDR3 DNA reads TGTGCCAGTAGTGCCGGACAGGGGAGAAGCGAGCAGTACTTC. Full variable domain (outside the CDR3, taken from reference TRBV19 and TRBJ2-7): DGGITQSPKYLFRKEGQNVTLSCEQNLNHDAMYWYRQDPGQGLRLIYYSQIVNDFQKGDIAEGYSVSREKKESFPLTVTSAQKNPTAFYLCASSAGQGRSEQYFGPGTRLTVT.

This clonotype was counted only a few times. The rearrangement links TRBV20-1 to TRBJ2-7, with 8 bases fitting TRBD2. Germline V gives CDR1 DFQATT, CDR2 SNEGSKA (reference sequence). CDR3 length equals 15 residues. With V trimmed by 1 base and J by 5 bases, 10 bases remained unmatched. CDR3 in amino acids: CSARAQASGLNEQYF. The CDR3 coding sequence is TGCAGTGCTAGAGCCCAGGCTAGCGGGCTCAACGAGCAGTACTTC.

The chain links TRBV12-3 or TRBV12-4 to TRBJ2-3; D gene unclear. The CDR3 has 12 residues. Trimming shortened V by 6 bases and J by 4 bases, and 8 bases separated the two germline ends. CDR3 amino acids: CASRGAPDTQYF. CDR3 DNA sequence: TGTGCCAGCAGGGGCGCCCCAGATACGCAGTATTTT.

The DNA of the CDR3 is TGTGCCAGCAGCTCCCCCGGGACTACCTTCTACAATGAGCAGTTCTTC. Its translation: CASSSPGTTFYNEQFF. V and J are TRBV7-8 and TRBJ2-1; 7 nucleotides match TRBD2. The germline V gene encodes CDR1 SGHVS and CDR2 FQNEAQ. The CDR3 has 16 amino acids. With V trimmed by 4 bases and J by 3 bases, 9 bases remained unmatched.

This clonotype has more than one count but fewer than ten. The chain carries TRBV4-1 and TRBJ1-1; D is unclear. Trimming left V 0 bases short and J 1 base short, with 6 bases between. The CDR3 totals 14 residues. Germline V gene sequence: CDR1 MGHRA, CDR2 YSYEKL. The CDR3 spells CASSQEFWNTEAFF. In DNA, the CDR3 is TGCGCCAGCAGCCAAGAATTTTGGAACACTGAAGCTTTCTTT.

By sample share, this clonotype is medium-sized. The rearrangement joins TRBV15 to TRBJ2-3, with TRBD2 matching 9 bases. J lost 8 bases, V lost 7 bases, and 7 bases had no gene match. CDR3 length: 13 residues. In germline, CDR1 is LNHNV, CDR2 YYDKDF (reference sequence). DNA of the CDR3: TGTGCCACCACGGCGGGGGGGCTGGGTACGCAGTATTTT. This encodes CATTAGGLGTQYF.